These 9 T cell receptor beta chains were all obtained from the same sample, sequenced in a study of blood T cell repertoires in COVID-19. Assay used: immunoSEQ multiplex PCR; TCRdb lists only in-frame clones, some missing. Of 200,000 or so clones in the sample, about nine tenths were seen once. The sample was PBMCs or T cells enriched from blood (not recorded which). These receptors all stem from a young man in a cohort exposed to, infected with or recovered from COVID-19 (not recorded which).

The genes are TRBV7-9 and TRBJ2-2, with D unclear. Trimming took off 4 bases at V and 3 bases at J, with 15 bases between the two ends. The CDR3 loop spans 16 amino acids. Germline V lookup: CDR1 SEHNR, CDR2 FQNEAQ (reference sequence). DNA for the CDR3: TGTGCCAGCAGCTCTCAGGTGGTCTTGGACACCGGGGAGCTGTTTTTT. It codes for CASSSQVVLDTGELFF.

This CDR3 reads CASGSTPNYGYTF. DNA of the CDR3: TGTGCTAGTGGTTCTACCCCTAACTATGGCTACACCTTC. The chain combines TRBV12-5 with TRBJ1-2, with D uncertain. V was trimmed by 4 bases and J by 0 bases, leaving 6 bases between them. The CDR3 spans 13 residues. The germline gives CDR1 LGHNT, CDR2 FRNRAP.

This chain links TRBV4-3 with TRBJ2-1; possibly TRBD2 for D (6 bases). Trimming took off 0 bases at V and 1 base at J, with 19 bases between the two ends. This CDR3 region has 19 residues. Germline V gives CDR1 LGHNA, CDR2 YSLEER. CDR3: CASSQDPAGAGRSYNEQFF. CDR3 DNA sequence: TGCGCCAGCAGCCAAGATCCCGCCGGGGCGGGGAGATCCTACAATGAGCAGTTCTTC.

This chain connects TRBV6-1 to TRBJ1-1; 10 bases are shared with TRBD1. The CDR3 covers 15 residues. CDR1 and CDR2 from the germline V gene are MNHNS and SASEGT. V lost 6 bases to trimming and J lost 5 bases; unmatched junction nucleotides: 9. The CDR3 is CASRPQTGGGTEAFF. CDR3 nucleotide sequence: TGTGCCAGCAGACCCCAGACAGGGGGCGGGACTGAAGCTTTCTTT.

The CDR3 nucleotides read TGCGCCAGCAGCTCTCGGACAGGGGCCTATGGAGATACGCAGTATTTT. It codes for CASSSRTGAYGDTQYF. The rearrangement links TRBV5-1 to TRBJ2-3; 9 bases align to TRBD1. With V trimmed by 3 bases and J by 5 bases, 10 bases remained unmatched. From germline, CDR1 is SGHRS and CDR2 YFSETQ. The CDR3 spans 16 residues.

The rearrangement uses TRBV5-1 and TRBJ2-3, with 7 bases matching TRBD2. The CDR3 has 14 residues. V was pared by 3 bases and J by 2 bases, with 3 bases of the junction left unmatched. CDR1 and CDR2 from the germline V gene are SGHRS and YFSETQ. The CDR3 is CASSSSGYTDTQYF. The CDR3 coding sequence is TGCGCCAGCAGCTCTAGCGGCTACACAGATACGCAGTATTTT.

The CDR3 DNA reads TGCAGCGTTGAAGATGGGACTAGCGGGAACTATGAGCAGTTCTTC. It translates to CSVEDGTSGNYEQFF. The chain couples TRBV29-1 to TRBJ2-1, with 13 bases aligning to TRBD2. Trimming at V came to 0 bases and at J to 8 bases, leaving 4 bases not matched to a gene. CDR1 and CDR2 (germline): SQVTM, ANQGSEA. CDR3 length: 15 amino acids.

In DNA, the CDR3 is TGTGCCAGCAGTTGGGCGGGACAGGGGGCTTATAACTATGGCTACACCTTC. Translation: CASSWAGQGAYNYGYTF. V and J are TRBV28 and TRBJ1-2; the match to TRBD1 covers 12 bases. Per germline, CDR1 MDHEN and CDR2 SYDVKM. This CDR3 spans 17 amino acids. Trimming took 4 bases from V and 1 from J; bases not matched to a gene: 7.

This chain connects TRBV12-3 or TRBV12-4 to TRBJ2-2; no firm D call. Trimming took 8 bases from V and 3 from J, leaving 10 bases between them. The length of the CDR3 is 13 residues. CDR3 loop: CASYKPYTGELFF. DNA of the CDR3: TGTGCCAGCTATAAGCCTTACACCGGGGAGCTGTTTTTT.